These 25 T cell receptor beta chains were sequenced from one sample in a study of human T cells and chemical hapten exposure. The time point: patch test 1, 2 weeks after DPC sensitization. Described treatment: therapeutic diphenylcyclopropenone sensitization with weekly scalp DPC. TCRdb reprocessed the RACE reads via MiXCR and lists one record per CDR3 protein. The table has fewer than 400,000 distinct CDR3 sequences, approximately 6.9% seen once. Sample: whole blood, taken in connection with sensitization to the hapten diphenylcyclopropenone (DPC). Receptors were obtained from a woman aged 18-29 years with alopecia areata. Some clones in this sample may be carry-over from other donors' samples.

This clonotype was picked up a small number of times. The rearrangement uses TRBV20-1 and TRBJ1-1; D might be TRBD1 (6 bases). The ends were cut back, 3 bases at V and 7 bases at J, with 12 bases in the middle. The CDR3 totals 12 residues. The germline CDR1 and CDR2 sequences are DFQATT and SNEGSKA (reference sequence). DNA of the CDR3: TGCAGTGCTAGGAAAAGGGGGAGTGAAGCTTTCTTT. This codes for CSARKRGSEAFF.

The table lists this clonotype with many counts. V gene TRBV7-8 combines with J gene TRBJ2-2; the D gene is possibly TRBD2 (7 bases). Germline CDR1 reads SGHVS; CDR2 reads FQNEAQ. The CDR3 totals 15 residues. Trimming took off 7 bases at V and 1 base at J, with 13 bases between the two ends. The CDR3 loop reads CASKRGGRNTGELFF. CDR3 sequence (DNA): TGTGCCAGCAAGAGGGGGGGGCGGAACACCGGGGAGCTGTTTTTT.

This clonotype was counted at least ten times. The V call is TRBV6-4, the J call TRBJ2-6; the D gene could be TRBD1 or TRBD2 (5 bases each). Trimming took 0 bases from V and 2 from J, leaving 14 bases between them. The CDR3 spans 18 residues. Germline V gene lookup returns CDR1 MRHNA and CDR2 SNTAGT. This CDR3 is CASSDSSLGDAGANVLTF. Written as DNA, the CDR3 is TGTGCCAGCAGTGACTCTTCATTAGGGGACGCTGGGGCCAACGTCCTGACTTTC.

This clonotype was seen only a few times. CDR3 region: CASGLPDGYQPQHF. CDR3 sequence (DNA): TGTGCTAGTGGTTTGCCTGACGGATATCAGCCCCAGCATTTT. The rearrangement links TRBV12-5 to TRBJ1-5; D gene ambiguous. Germline CDR1 is LGHNT and CDR2 is FRNRAP. With 2 bases removed from V and 5 bases from J, the gap between germline ends came to 10 bases. CDR3 size: 14 residues.

V and J are TRBV12-3 or TRBV12-4 and TRBJ1-4; D is unresolved. V shed 5 bases and J shed 4 bases, with 8 bases lying between them. The CDR3 totals 13 residues. CDR3: CASSPQSNEKLFF. The CDR3 nucleotides read TGTGCCAGCAGTCCACAGAGTAATGAAAAACTGTTTTTT.

This clonotype was counted ten times or more. The chain carries TRBV2 and TRBJ2-3; possible D gene TRBD2, 6 bases. Germline CDR1 is SNHLY and CDR2 is FYNNEI. The length of the CDR3 is 15 residues. Trimming took 6 bases from V and 1 from J, leaving 14 bases between them. DNA of the CDR3: TGTGCCAGCAGGGAGCGGGCTTGGGGCACAGATACGCAGTATTTT. This encodes CASRERAWGTDTQYF.

Concerning this clonotype: A much larger clone sits a single nucleotide away, making a read error possible. V usage is TRBV6-5 and J usage is TRBJ2-2, with D tentatively TRBD2 (5 bases). The CDR3 loop spans 12 amino acids. Germline V gene data show CDR1 as MNHEY and CDR2 as SVGAGI. The CDR3 nucleotides are TGTGCCAGCAGTCCGCTCACCGGGGAGCAGTTTTTT. Translation: CASSPLTGEQFF.

The chain links TRBV28 to TRBJ2-7; D may correspond to TRBD1 or TRBD2 (7 bases each). The V and J ends lost 6 bases and 4 bases respectively, with 19 bases between them. Germline lookup yields CDR1 MDHEN and CDR2 SYDVKM. CDR3 length equals 15 residues. The CDR3 DNA follows: TGTGCCAGCAGACAACGGGGGGACAGCCCGTACGAGCAGTACTTC. This translates into CASRQRGDSPYEQYF.

The J gene is TRBJ2-7, the V gene TRBV20-1; D may be TRBD1 (5 bases). Germline V gene sequence: CDR1 DFQATT, CDR2 SNEGSKA (reference sequence). This CDR3 is built from 13 residues. Trimming shortened V by 5 bases and J by 0 bases, and 11 bases separated the two germline ends. The CDR3 region is CSAPTARSYEQYF. Written as DNA, the CDR3 is TGCAGTGCTCCGACAGCGCGCTCCTACGAGCAGTACTTC.

This clonotype was counted many times. The CDR3 region has the DNA TGTGCCAGCAGTCGGACAGGGGAAGGAGGTGAGCAGTTCTTC. It yields the protein CASSRTGEGGEQFF. The chain is built from TRBV6-2 or TRBV6-3 and TRBJ2-1; 9 bases map to TRBD1. Per the germline V gene, CDR1 is MNHEY and CDR2 is SVGEGT. This CDR3 has 14 amino acids. The J segment lost 9 bases and the V segment lost 5 bases, leaving 8 bases of the junction unmatched.

This clonotype was seen repeatedly, ten times or more. The chain employs TRBV12-3 or TRBV12-4 and TRBJ2-6; TRBD1 or TRBD2 may be the D gene (6 bases each). Trimming pared 5 bases from V and 0 bases from J, leaving 26 bases between. The CDR3 length is 21 residues. The CDR3 DNA reads as TGTGCCAGCAGTCCCCTACGTTTGACGGGGGCGCCCAGCTCTGGGGCCAACGTCCTGACTTTC. Amino acids: CASSPLRLTGAPSSGANVLTF.

This clonotype was recorded many times. This chain uses TRBV5-1 with TRBJ1-1; possibly TRBD1 for D (6 bases). The CDR3 length is 14 residues. From germline, CDR1 is SGHRS and CDR2 YFSETQ. V shed 4 bases and J shed 5 bases, with 15 bases lying between them. CDR3 loop: CASSHGTGRTEAFF. CDR3 DNA sequence: TGCGCCAGCAGCCATGGAACAGGGCGGACTGAAGCTTTCTTT.

In this sample, this clonotype turned up many times. The rearrangement links TRBV6-2 or TRBV6-3 to TRBJ2-3, with D unresolved. This CDR3 is built from 11 residues. The ends were cut back, 3 bases at V and 9 bases at J, with 7 bases in the middle. CDR1 and CDR2 (germline): MNHEY, SVGEGT. The CDR3 DNA sequence: TGTGCCAGCAGTTATGGGTCGACGCAGTATTTT. Encoded protein: CASSYGSTQYF.

This clonotype appeared a few times. This sequence joins TRBV6-5 and TRBJ1-2; D not resolved. V lost 7 bases, J lost 0 bases, and 18 bases lay in between. Germline V lookup: CDR1 MNHEY, CDR2 SVGAGI. The length of the CDR3 is 16 residues. The CDR3 sequence is CASTLLGLNSNYGYTF. DNA of the CDR3: TGTGCCAGCACTCTCCTAGGCCTAAACTCTAACTATGGCTACACCTTC.

This clonotype was recorded at least ten times. The V and J genes are TRBV12-3 or TRBV12-4 and TRBJ1-2, with 8 bases fitting TRBD1. The CDR3 contains 13 residues. V shed 10 bases and J 8 bases; nucleotides not matched to a gene: 12. The CDR3 DNA is TGTGCCATCTCAGGGGGCCTACCGGAGGGCTACACCTTC. It encodes CAISGGLPEGYTF.

This clonotype was observed at least ten times. The chain links TRBV5-4 to TRBJ1-1; D call uncertain. Looked up from germline, CDR1 is SGHNT and CDR2 is YYREEE (reference sequence). V was pared by 0 bases and J by 1 base, with 7 bases between. The CDR3 covers 14 residues. The CDR3, as DNA: TGTGCCAGCAGCTTGGGACACTCGAACACTGAAGCTTTCTTT. Translating gives CASSLGHSNTEAFF. The whole variable domain, filled in from reference TRBV5-4 and TRBJ1-1, reads ETGVTQSPTHLIKTRGQQVTLRCSSQSGHNTVSWYQQALGQGPQFIFQYYREEENGRGNFPPRFSGLQFPNYSSELNVNALELDDSALYLCASSLGHSNTEAFFGQGTRLTVV.

There are many counts of this clonotype. The V gene is TRBV6-4, the J gene TRBJ2-3; TRBD2 matches 9 bases. The J segment lost 5 bases and the V segment lost 6 bases, leaving 12 bases of the junction unmatched. This CDR3 region has 16 residues. In germline, CDR1 is MRHNA, CDR2 SNTAGT. The CDR3 sequence is CASSTMSGGSIDTQYF. In DNA, the CDR3 is TGTGCCAGCAGCACCATGAGCGGGGGGTCGATAGATACGCAGTATTTT.

This clonotype was observed many times. The chain joins TRBV27 to TRBJ1-1; D remains unclear. Per germline, CDR1 MNHEY and CDR2 SMNVEV (reference sequence). Trimming took 3 bases from V and 4 from J, leaving 9 bases between them. The CDR3 consists of 13 residues. CDR3 loop: CASSFRSTTEAFF. The CDR3 DNA sequence: TGTGCCAGCAGTTTCCGATCTACCACTGAAGCTTTCTTT.

This clonotype was counted only a few times. CDR3 in DNA: TGTGCCAGTACCGGGACGATTAATTCACCCCTCCACTTT. Protein product: CASTGTINSPLHF. The chain joins TRBV10-3 to TRBJ1-6; D is possibly TRBD1 (5 bases). Germline loops: CDR1 ENHRY, CDR2 SYGVKD. V lost 10 bases, J lost 6 bases, and 13 bases lay in between. The CDR3 totals 13 residues.

This clonotype has a count of ten or more. This chain uses TRBV6-5 with TRBJ2-3, with TRBD2 identical over 8 bases. Germline V gives CDR1 MNHEY, CDR2 SVGAGI. V lost 5 bases to trimming and J lost 5 bases; unmatched junction nucleotides: 9. The CDR3 length is 15 residues. The CDR3 DNA sequence: TGTGCCAGCAGTGCCAGGATAGCGGGGCTAGATACGCAGTATTTT. This encodes CASSARIAGLDTQYF.

This clonotype was seen repeatedly, ten times or more. The CDR3 DNA reads as TGTGCCAGCAGTGGAGGTCCGGGACAGGGCAACAATGAGCAGTTCTTC. It translates to CASSGGPGQGNNEQFF. V usage is TRBV25-1 and J usage is TRBJ2-1; TRBD1 matches 9 bases. Germline-derived CDR1 and CDR2 are MGHDK and SYGVNS. V shed 4 bases, J shed 5 bases, and the junction held 9 bases outside the gene matches. The CDR3 covers 16 residues. Full variable domain (remainder filled in from reference TRBV25-1 and TRBJ2-1): EADIYQTPRYLVIGTGKKITLECSQTMGHDKMYWYQQDPGMELHLIHYSYGVNSTEKGDLSSESTVSRIRTEHFPLTLESARPSHTSQYLCASSGGPGQGNNEQFFGPGTRLTVL.

The rearrangement links TRBV11-2 to TRBJ1-1, with TRBD1 matching over 10 bases. Germline V gene sequence: CDR1 SGHAT, CDR2 FQNNGV. V shed 1 base and J 5 bases; nucleotides not matched to a gene: 4. The CDR3 loop spans 15 amino acids. CDR3: CASSLGGQGTTEAFF. CDR3 DNA sequence: TGTGCCAGCAGCTTAGGGGGACAGGGGACTACTGAAGCTTTCTTT.

In DNA form, the CDR3 reads TGTGCCAGCAGCTTTAGGCTCTCCCCCTCTGGGGCCAACGTCCTGACTTTC. It specifies CASSFRLSPSGANVLTF. The chain recombines TRBV7-2 with TRBJ2-6; D unclear. This CDR3 has 17 residues. V was pared by 3 bases and J by 0 bases, with 12 bases between. Germline CDR1 and CDR2: SGHTA and FQGNSA.

The sample holds many counts of this clonotype. V gene TRBV20-1 combines with J gene TRBJ2-3; D perhaps matches TRBD2 (6 bases). Germline CDR1 reads DFQATT; CDR2 reads SNEGSKA (reference sequence). The CDR3 runs to 10 residues. Trimming left V 8 bases short and J 6 bases short, with 9 bases between. The chain's CDR3 is CSPGRDTQYF. The CDR3 DNA reads TGCAGTCCGGGGAGGGATACGCAGTATTTT.

This chain connects TRBV12-3 or TRBV12-4 to TRBJ2-1; D not certain. Deletions cut 3 bases from V and 0 bases from J, with 9 bases between. CDR3 length equals 15 residues. The DNA for the CDR3 is TGTGCCAGCAGTTTTCGAACTATCTCCTACAATGAGCAGTTCTTC. As protein: CASSFRTISYNEQFF.